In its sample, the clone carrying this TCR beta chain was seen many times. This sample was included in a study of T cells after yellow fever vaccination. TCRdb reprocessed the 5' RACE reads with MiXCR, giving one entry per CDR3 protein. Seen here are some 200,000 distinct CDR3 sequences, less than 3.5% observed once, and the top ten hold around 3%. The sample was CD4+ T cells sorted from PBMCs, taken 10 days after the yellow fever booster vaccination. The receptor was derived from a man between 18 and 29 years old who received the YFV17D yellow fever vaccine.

CDR3 protein: CASSQGGSYNEQFF. In DNA, the CDR3 is TGTGCCAGCAGCCAAGGGGGCAGCTACAATGAGCAGTTCTTC. The V call is TRBV3-1, the J call TRBJ2-1; D possibly corresponds to TRBD1 (5 bases). This CDR3 has 14 amino acids. CDR1 and CDR2 (germline): LGHDT, YNNKEL (reference sequence). Trimming left V 1 base short and J 3 bases short, with 7 bases between.